One sample yielded the 4 T cell receptor beta chains listed below, sequenced in a study of T cell repertoires in cytomegalovirus infection. Via MiXCR, TCRdb re-called the reads, giving one row per CDR3 protein. Here the sample spans hundreds of thousands of distinct CDR3 sequences, roughly 30% being singletons. Sequenced: PBMCs. The origin of the receptors is a human donor in good health (CMV status not recorded). Some clones in this sample may be carry-over from other donors' samples.

The chain carries TRBV7-9 and TRBJ2-1; D might be TRBD1 or TRBD2, each matching 7 bases. This CDR3 has 17 residues. Trimming removed 5 bases at V and 9 bases at J, with 26 bases between. Germline V gives CDR1 SEHNR, CDR2 FQNEAQ (reference sequence). CDR3 coding DNA: TGTGCCAGCAGCCAAAAGGGGGGGGGACAGAAACCTCCTGAGCAGTTCTTC. This translates into CASSQKGGGQKPPEQFF.

This sequence joins TRBV7-2 and TRBJ2-7, with 13 nucleotides matching TRBD2. After removal of 5 bases from V and 2 bases from J, the junction contained 3 bases not matched to a gene. The germline CDR1 and CDR2 sequences are SGHTA and FQGNSA. This CDR3 is built from 15 residues. CDR3 in DNA: TGTGCCAGCAGCCCCGGACTAGCGGGGGCCTACGAGCAGTACTTC. Translating gives CASSPGLAGAYEQYF.

V is TRBV6-2 or TRBV6-3 and J is TRBJ1-6; D gene uncertain. Germline lookup yields CDR1 MNHEY and CDR2 SVGEGT. Trimming shortened V by 5 bases and J by 8 bases, and 13 bases separated the two germline ends. This CDR3 region has 14 residues. The CDR3 here is CASSTAPGYSPLHF. Here the CDR3 DNA reads TGTGCCAGCAGTACGGCACCGGGCTATTCACCCCTCCACTTT.

This clonotype was seen only a few times. V and J are TRBV4-1 and TRBJ2-3, with TRBD2 matching 11 bases. This CDR3 is 15 amino acids long. The germline V gene has CDR1 MGHRA and CDR2 YSYEKL. Trimming took 4 bases from V and 4 from J; bases not matched to a gene: 4. The CDR3 loop reads CASSPLAGVADTQYF. CDR3 DNA: TGCGCCAGCAGCCCACTAGCGGGGGTGGCAGATACGCAGTATTTT.